The rows below give T cell receptor beta chains drawn from one sample of a study of radiation and T cells in renal cell carcinoma. Repertoires were generated with immunoSEQ multiplex PCR, while TCRdb's copy carries only in-frame clones and drops some. Of tens of thousands of clones listed, 60% to 85% are singletons. Specimen: blood, collected from a patient whose treatment included radiotherapy and nephrectomy. Receptor source: a man in his 60s with renal cell carcinoma. Each CDR3 is given without its conserved first and last residue.

V	J	length	CDR3
TRBV4-1	TRBJ2-3	11	ASSQGNTDTQY
TRBV7-9	TRBJ1-3	15	ASSRSWAGTHRNTIY
TRBV14	TRBJ2-1	13	ASSQYTYSYNEQF
TRBV4-3	TRBJ1-1	12	ASSPGKANTEAF
TRBV7-9	TRBJ2-1	9	ASNWGTLGF
TRBV19	TRBJ1-3	15	ASSIDGQGASGNTIY
TRBV7-6	TRBJ2-1	13	ASSLEVEGVNEQF
TRBV19	TRBJ1-5	13	ASSISRESFQPQH
TRBV6-5	TRBJ1-1	13	ASSFEPGMNTEAF
TRBV6-5	TRBJ2-7	12	ASSYLAGVDGQY
TRBV18	TRBJ2-3	15	ASSPLVTGGRQDTQY
TRBV7-3	TRBJ1-2	13	ASSLTGDRVYGYT
TRBV6-1	TRBJ1-1	11	ASSDRVESEAF
TRBV5-1	TRBJ2-5	10	ASSLEAETQY
TRBV29-1	TRBJ1-5	11	SVATGAGQPQH
TRBV18	TRBJ1-2	12	ASSHTGVGEGYT
TRBV9	TRBJ1-4	14	ASGGTETGLDEKLF
TRBV5-1	TRBJ2-5	14	ASSLGDRLAGETQY
TRBV5-1	TRBJ1-1	15	ASSLSPNPGQGSEAF
TRBV6-5	TRBJ1-1	12	ASRRGPEDTEAF
TRBV7-6	TRBJ1-5	11	ASSLGGDQPQH
TRBV7-8	TRBJ2-7	11	ASRSGLAGEQY
TRBV27	TRBJ2-4	12	ASSSLQGVDIQY
TRBV11-3	TRBJ1-2	10	ASSLSFNGYT
TRBV7-2	TRBJ1-4	13	ASSLAGQGFEKLF